The present entry profiles one TCR beta chain with its context. This clonotype was counted only a few times. What antigen it recognizes has not been identified. Base qualities are not recorded, but no much larger clone differs from it by a single base. This specimen comes from a study of response to subunit inactivated influenza vaccine (dated by TCRdb to 2017 to 2018). Regarding the complete study: To follow how T cells responded to a trivalent subunit inactivated influenza vaccine, the researchers relied on deep quantitative profiling of the T cell receptor repertoire. Points the paper makes about the study in general: The authors proposed that each seasonal influenza vaccination may bring in only a limited number of new T cells.

The germline V gene (reference sequence) sets CDR1 to DFQATT and CDR2 to SNEGSKA. Reading from cysteine to phenylalanine, the CDR3 counts 14 amino acids. Only the CDR3 DNA is retained, 42 bases long and in frame from the first base. V is cut by 6 bases and J by 0 bases, and the space between the germline ends is 13 bases. Library preparation employed RT-PCR. For sequencing, an Illumina HiSeq 2500 was employed. TCRdb itself trimmed the public reads at Q25 with fastp, ran MiXCR and retained productive beta chains. Identical CDR3 proteins give one entry, which carries the most common genes and DNA. The sample yields under 850,000 distinct CDR3 sequences; 15% to 20% were counted once. Together, the top ten hold approximately 11% of the sample.

The TCR comes from a man aged 50 to 59 who received an inactivated influenza vaccine. Donor details come from another sample of the same person, matched by shared clones. This sample comprised PBMCs from blood, obtained 5 to 6 days after vaccination. The chain uses TRBV20-1 and TRBJ2-3, and the D gene may be TRBD1, 5 bases matching. At the DNA level, the sequence is TGCAGTGCGAGCAAGGGGCTGAGCACAGATACGCAGTATTTT. The resulting protein is CSASKGLSTDTQYF.